This T cell receptor (beta chain) was documented in a study of blood T cell repertoires in COVID-19. Whole-study context: PBMCs, B-cell-depleted T cells, or T cells were the source of the cDNA or gDNA that made up the material.

This CDR3 contains 14 residues. Germline CDR1 reads SEHNR; CDR2 reads FQNEAQ (reference sequence). Trimming took off 6 bases at V and 2 bases at J, with 13 bases between the two ends. In the original workflow: From reference gene primer amplification, estimates of nucleated cell counts were derived. The table came from immunoSEQ multiplex PCR; TCRdb's copy has only in-frame clones and leaves some out. The V and J calls and clone size are taken from that table; D and trimming were inferred from the DNA. The sample contains 150,000 or so clones, 80% of which appear only once. This clone has more than one count but fewer than ten.

The sequence was collected from a man aged 55-75 years with active or convalescent COVID-19. The gene calls are TRBV7-9 and TRBJ1-2, with D possibly TRBD1 on 6 matching bases. Sample: peripheral blood. CDR3 protein: CASSLVGANYGYTF. The DNA for the CDR3 is TGTGCCAGCAGTCTAGTGGGGGCCAACTATGGCTACACCTTC.